The clone carrying this TCR beta chain was counted between two and nine times. The source of the sample is a study of blood T cell repertoires in COVID-19. Whole-study context: Acute and convalescent COVID-19 specimens originated in the United States, Italy and Spain.

V gave up 3 bases and J gave up 4 bases; unmatched junction bases: 7. The CDR3 totals 14 residues. Germline CDR1 GTSNPN, CDR2 SVGIG (reference sequence). Sequencing was performed with immunoSEQ multiplex PCR; in TCRdb, only in-frame clones are kept and a portion is missing. The sample shows 270,000 or so clones, 85% to 90% of them seen only once. Sequenced input: peripheral blood. The rearrangement links TRBV30 to TRBJ1-1; 8 bases line up with TRBD1. The sequence came from a woman aged 40-49 years who had recovered from COVID-19. The CDR3 loop reads CAWSDLTGATEAFF. CDR3 nucleotide sequence: TGTGCCTGGAGCGATTTGACAGGGGCCACTGAAGCTTTCTTT.